These 27 T cell receptor beta chains were all obtained from the same sample, sequenced in a study of early T cells in non-severe SARS-CoV-2 infection. TCRdb independently ran MiXCR on the 5' RACE reads; one entry per CDR3 protein. The sample lists 32,000 or so distinct CDR3 sequences, 5.9% occurring once. Input material: whole blood. These receptors all stem from an adult who was a healthcare worker with PCR-confirmed SARS-CoV-2 infection or an uninfected control (not recorded which).

Ten or more counts support this clonotype. The V gene is TRBV7-8, the J gene TRBJ1-1, with TRBD1 as a possible D gene (5 bases). This CDR3 has 13 amino acids. Germline V gives CDR1 SGHVS, CDR2 FQNEAQ. The V end was cut by 5 bases, the J end by 0 bases, with 7 bases between. The CDR3 loop is CASSETVNTEAFF. In DNA, the CDR3 is TGTGCCAGCAGCGAGACAGTGAACACTGAAGCTTTCTTT.

The gene calls are TRBV24-1 and TRBJ2-1, with a tentative D call TRBD2 (6 bases). Trimming took off 5 bases at V and 9 bases at J, with 10 bases between the two ends. In germline, CDR1 is KGHDR, CDR2 SFDVKD. The CDR3 is 12 residues long. The CDR3 DNA is TGTGCCACCAGTGGGGGTAGCGGTGAGCAGTTCTTC. It codes for CATSGGSGEQFF.

This clonotype was seen repeatedly, ten times or more. The chain combines TRBV6-6 with TRBJ2-3, with D unclear. V was trimmed by 3 bases and J by 2 bases, leaving 12 bases between them. Looked up from germline, CDR1 is MNHNY and CDR2 is SVGAGI (reference sequence). This CDR3 contains 15 residues. This CDR3 reads CASSYGEPPTDTQYF. The DNA for the CDR3 is TGTGCCAGCAGTTATGGAGAGCCTCCCACAGATACGCAGTATTTT.

This clonotype was observed many times. The CDR3 DNA reads as TGCAGCGTACCGGGACATTCGTCCAACACCGGGGAGCTGTTTTTT. It yields the protein CSVPGHSSNTGELFF. The rearrangement joins TRBV29-1 to TRBJ2-2, with a weak D call TRBD1 (6 bases). V shed 6 bases and J shed 2 bases, with 16 bases lying between them. The CDR3 covers 15 residues. Germline CDR1 reads SQVTM; CDR2 reads ANQGSEA.

The genes are TRBV7-9 and TRBJ1-5; no firm D call. From germline, CDR1 is SEHNR and CDR2 FQNEAQ (reference sequence). Trimming stripped 5 bases from V and 1 base from J, with 3 bases between. The CDR3 covers 12 residues. In DNA, the CDR3 is TGTGCCAGCAGCGGGAGCAATCAGCCCCAGCATTTT. This gives the protein CASSGSNQPQHF.

The table lists this clonotype with many counts. Here the CDR3 reads CASSLDQGVAFF. In nucleotides, the CDR3 is TGCGCCAGCAGCTTGGATCAGGGGGTGGCTTTCTTT. The chain combines TRBV5-1 with TRBJ1-1, with 7 positions matching TRBD1. The CDR3 length is 12 residues. J gave up 11 bases and V 0 bases, and 4 bases lay outside the gene matches. CDR1 and CDR2 (germline): SGHRS, YFSETQ.

This clonotype was seen many times. In DNA, the CDR3 is TGTGCCAGCAGTTACAGACTGACCGGGACGGGTACCTACGAGCAGTACTTC. As protein: CASSYRLTGTGTYEQYF. The chain employs TRBV6-6 and TRBJ2-7; the D call may be TRBD1 or TRBD2 (5 bases each). V was clipped by 2 bases and J by 2 bases, with 19 bases between them. This CDR3 has 17 residues. The V gene's germline CDR1 is MNHNY and CDR2 SVGAGI (reference sequence).

This clonotype was seen at least ten times. As DNA, the CDR3 is TGCAGCGTTGAAGCCGGGAGGAAAGAGCAGTTCTTC. Amino acids: CSVEAGRKEQFF. The V and J genes are TRBV29-1 and TRBJ2-1; 7 bases match TRBD2. V gave up 1 base and J gave up 10 bases; unmatched junction bases: 4. The CDR3 is 12 residues long. Germline values: CDR1 SQVTM, CDR2 ANQGSEA.

This rearrangement joins TRBV7-8 to TRBJ2-5; 9 bases are a match to TRBD1. In germline, CDR1 is SGHVS, CDR2 FQNEAQ. V was pared by 1 base and J by 5 bases, with 11 bases of the junction left unmatched. The CDR3 contains 17 residues. The DNA of the CDR3 is TGTGCCAGCAGCTTAGGATCCCCACAGGGGGCGCGGGAGACCCAGTACTTC. Protein: CASSLGSPQGARETQYF.

The chain combines TRBV9 with TRBJ2-2; 7 positions match TRBD2. Looked up from germline, CDR1 is SGDLS and CDR2 is YYNGEE. The CDR3 runs to 17 residues. J lost 1 base, V lost 4 bases, and 10 bases had no gene match. The chain's CDR3 is CASSRGTTKLNTGELFF. In nucleotides, the CDR3 is TGTGCCAGCAGCCGGGGGACTACCAAGCTGAACACCGGGGAGCTGTTTTTT. Complete variable domain (other parts from reference TRBV9 and TRBJ2-2): DSGVTQTPKHLITATGQRVTLRCSPRSGDLSVYWYQQSLDQGLQFLIQYYNGEERAKGNILERFSAQQFPDLHSELNLSSLELGDSALYFCASSRGTTKLNTGELFFGEGSRLTVL.

The sample holds many counts of this clonotype. V is TRBV5-6 and J is TRBJ2-7, with D hard to call. The V end lost 5 bases, the J end lost 1 base, and 7 bases lay between the germline ends. Germline V gene lookup returns CDR1 SGHDT and CDR2 YYEEEE. The CDR3 totals 12 residues. The CDR3 bases are TGTGCCAGCAGGAAACAGTCCTACGAGCAGTACTTC. This sequence encodes CASRKQSYEQYF. The full variable domain, completed using reference TRBV5-6 and TRBJ2-7, is DAGVTQSPTHLIKTRGQQVTLRCSPKSGHDTVSWYQQALGQGPQFIFQYYEEEERQRGNFPDRFSGHQFPNYSSELNVNALLLGDSALYLCASRKQSYEQYFGPGTRLTVT.

This clonotype was seen repeatedly, ten times or more. The chain links TRBV27 to TRBJ2-3; D uncertain. The CDR3 covers 14 residues. The V end lost 3 bases, the J end lost 2 bases, and 9 bases lay between the germline ends. Germline V gene lookup returns CDR1 MNHEY and CDR2 SMNVEV (reference sequence). CDR3: CASSFDLLTDTQYF. In DNA form, the CDR3 reads TGTGCCAGCAGTTTTGACCTCCTCACAGATACGCAGTATTTT.

This clonotype was observed many times. The CDR3 loop is CASSLAGSRTDTQYF. The CDR3, as DNA: TGTGCCAGCAGCCTAGCGGGCTCCCGCACAGATACGCAGTATTTT. The chain employs TRBV3-1 and TRBJ2-3; 7 bases line up with TRBD2. J lost 1 base, V lost 4 bases, and 5 bases had no gene match. CDR1 LGHDT and CDR2 YNNKEL come from the germline V gene (reference sequence). The CDR3 consists of 15 residues.

The gene calls are TRBV18 and TRBJ2-7; 15 bases are a match to TRBD2. Germline CDR1 reads KGHSH; CDR2 reads LQKENI. V shed 0 bases and J 6 bases; nucleotides not matched to a gene: 0. The CDR3 sequence is 15 residues long. CDR3 nucleotides: TGTGCCAGCTCACCACCGGGACTAGCGGGAGGCGAGCAGTACTTC. Translation gives CASSPPGLAGGEQYF.

The table lists this clonotype with many counts. The V and J genes are TRBV7-3 and TRBJ2-5, with 10 positions matching TRBD2. There are 18 residues in the CDR3. The ends lost 5 bases at V and 2 bases at J; junction bases unmatched: 14. Per germline, CDR1 SGHTA and CDR2 FQGTGA. The CDR3 is CASSPTPQAGGGQETQYF. The CDR3 DNA sequence: TGTGCCAGCAGCCCAACCCCGCAAGCGGGAGGGGGACAAGAGACCCAGTACTTC.

This clonotype was recorded many times. This chain uses TRBV5-1 with TRBJ2-7; 8 positions agree with TRBD1. The CDR3 consists of 18 residues. Germline V CDR1 and CDR2: SGHRS, YFSETQ. The V segment lost 4 bases and the J segment 1 base; nucleotides outside the gene matches: 16. CDR3 residues: CASSQKLRDRSPSYEQYF. For the CDR3, the DNA is TGCGCCAGCAGCCAAAAACTAAGGGACAGGTCGCCTTCCTACGAGCAGTACTTC. Based on the CDR3 plus reference TRBV5-1 and TRBJ2-7, the full variable domain is KAGVTQTPRYLIKTRGQQVTLSCSPISGHRSVSWYQQTPGQGLQFLFEYFSETQRNKGNFPGRFSGRQFSNSRSEMNVSTLELGDSALYLCASSQKLRDRSPSYEQYFGPGTRLTVT.

This clonotype was detected ten times or more. V is TRBV6-6 and J is TRBJ2-7; TRBD1 agrees at 7 bases. Germline V CDR1 and CDR2: MNHNY, SVGAGI (reference sequence). Trimming removed 3 bases from V and 4 bases from J; junction bases left unmatched: 3. CDR3 size: 13 residues. The CDR3 is CASSYGDRYEQYF. The CDR3 DNA sequence: TGTGCCAGCAGTTATGGGGACAGATACGAGCAGTACTTC.

The chain couples TRBV27 to TRBJ1-1, with no clear D. CDR3 length: 13 residues. Trimming cost V 5 bases and J 4 bases, with 11 bases left between them. Germline V gene sequence: CDR1 MNHEY, CDR2 SMNVEV (reference sequence). The CDR3 region has the DNA TGTGCCAGCAGTACCTCCGCGCTCACTGAAGCTTTCTTT. This gives the protein CASSTSALTEAFF.

This clonotype occurred many times. This chain uses TRBV29-1 with TRBJ2-1, with D tentatively TRBD2 (6 bases). The CDR3 has 15 amino acids. Trimming shortened V by 4 bases and J by 0 bases, and 13 bases separated the two germline ends. Germline loops: CDR1 SQVTM, CDR2 ANQGSEA. The CDR3, as DNA: TGCAGCGTTGTCGGGAGTCCCAGCTCCTACAATGAGCAGTTCTTC. This codes for CSVVGSPSSYNEQFF.

This clonotype was observed a few times. The chain combines TRBV2 with TRBJ2-2; 11 positions agree with TRBD2. The length of the CDR3 is 18 residues. Unmatched junction bases numbered 12, after V lost 3 bases and J lost 6 bases. Germline assignment: CDR1 SNHLY and CDR2 FYNNEI. The DNA for the CDR3 is TGTGCCAGCAGTGAGGAGACTAGCGGGATTCGAAGGTCCGGGGAGCTGTTTTTT. This encodes CASSEETSGIRRSGELFF.

This clonotype showed up many times. The chain links TRBV5-1 to TRBJ2-3; 10 positions agree with TRBD1. Germline lookup yields CDR1 SGHRS and CDR2 YFSETQ. The CDR3 covers 15 residues. Trimming cost V 4 bases and J 2 bases; bases outside gene matches: 4. The CDR3: CASSRDRGYTDTQYF. CDR3 nucleotides: TGCGCCAGCAGCCGGGACAGGGGATACACAGATACGCAGTATTTT.

This clonotype was recorded at least ten times. The chain recombines TRBV7-2 with TRBJ1-5, with D hard to call. The CDR3 consists of 13 residues. Per the germline V gene, CDR1 is SGHTA and CDR2 is FQGNSA. V lost 1 base and J 11 bases, leaving 12 bases between the germline ends. CDR3 DNA sequence: TGTGCCAGCAGCTTAGGTGAACTGGGGTCCCAGCATTTT. Translation: CASSLGELGSQHF.

The table lists this clonotype with many counts. In DNA form, the CDR3 reads TGTGCCAGCAGCTTCCTGTTACGGGAGCCCGGGGAGCTGTTTTTT. This encodes CASSFLLREPGELFF. The chain links TRBV7-2 to TRBJ2-2; weak D call: TRBD2 (6 bases). Trimming took off 3 bases at V and 6 bases at J, with 14 bases between the two ends. The CDR3 consists of 15 residues. Per the germline V gene, CDR1 is SGHTA and CDR2 is FQGNSA.

This clonotype came up many times. This chain connects TRBV20-1 to TRBJ2-7; 9 nucleotides agree with TRBD2. The CDR3 extends over 14 amino acids. The V and J ends lost 1 base and 1 base, in that order; junction bases with no gene match: 2. Germline CDR1 and CDR2: DFQATT and SNEGSKA (reference sequence). Here the CDR3 DNA reads TGCAGTGCTAGAGTAGCGGGAGTTTCCTACGAGCAGTACTTC. Its translation is CSARVAGVSYEQYF.

This clonotype was counted many times. The chain carries TRBV5-4 and TRBJ2-5, with D tentatively TRBD1 (6 bases). The germline V gene has CDR1 SGHNT and CDR2 YYREEE (reference sequence). CDR3 size: 13 residues. The V gene lost 3 bases and the J gene lost 2 bases, with 8 bases spanning the gap. Here the CDR3 reads CASSSQGQETQYF. CDR3 DNA sequence: TGTGCCAGCAGCTCACAGGGACAAGAGACCCAGTACTTC.

The chain uses TRBV3-1 and TRBJ2-1, with D possibly being TRBD1 (6 bases). CDR1 LGHDT and CDR2 YNNKEL come from the germline V gene (reference sequence). Trimming took off 3 bases at V and 4 bases at J, with 10 bases between the two ends. CDR3 length equals 14 residues. This CDR3 is CASSQDSFYNEQFF. The CDR3 region has the DNA TGTGCCAGCAGCCAGGACAGCTTTTACAATGAGCAGTTCTTC.

This clonotype was found a few times. This CDR3 is CASSTGYEQYF. DNA of the CDR3: TGTGCCAGCAGCACAGGCTACGAGCAGTACTTC. The V and J genes are TRBV13 and TRBJ2-7; D possibly corresponds to TRBD1 (5 bases). There are 11 residues in the CDR3. Germline V CDR1 and CDR2: PRHDT, FYEKMQ (reference sequence). V shed 5 bases and J shed 3 bases, with 5 bases lying between them.